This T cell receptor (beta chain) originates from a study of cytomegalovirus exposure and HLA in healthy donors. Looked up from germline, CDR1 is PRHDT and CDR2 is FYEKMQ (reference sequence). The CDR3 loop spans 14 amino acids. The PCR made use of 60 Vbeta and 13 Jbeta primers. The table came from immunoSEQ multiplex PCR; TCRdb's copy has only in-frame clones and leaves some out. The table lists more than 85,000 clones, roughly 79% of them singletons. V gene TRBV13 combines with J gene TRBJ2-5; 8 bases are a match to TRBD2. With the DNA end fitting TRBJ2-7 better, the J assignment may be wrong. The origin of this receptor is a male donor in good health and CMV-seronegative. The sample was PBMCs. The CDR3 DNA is TGTGCCAGCAGCTTAAGCAGCGGGGGCTACGAGCAGTACTTC. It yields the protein CASSLSSGGYEQYF.